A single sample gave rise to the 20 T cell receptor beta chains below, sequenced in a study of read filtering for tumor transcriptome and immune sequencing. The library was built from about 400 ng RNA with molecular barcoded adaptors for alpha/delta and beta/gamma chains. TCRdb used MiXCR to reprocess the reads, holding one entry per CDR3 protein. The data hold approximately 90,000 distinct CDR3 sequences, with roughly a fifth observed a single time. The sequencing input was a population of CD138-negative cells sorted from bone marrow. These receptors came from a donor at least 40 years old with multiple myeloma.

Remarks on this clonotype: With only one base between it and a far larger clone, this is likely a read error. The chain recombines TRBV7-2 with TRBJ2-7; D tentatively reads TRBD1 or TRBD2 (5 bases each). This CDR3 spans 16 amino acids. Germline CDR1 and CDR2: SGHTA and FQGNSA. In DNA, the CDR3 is TGTGCCAGCAGCCTAGCCCCGGGACCCAGCTCCTACGAGCAGTGCTTC. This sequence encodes CASSLAPGPSSYEQCF.

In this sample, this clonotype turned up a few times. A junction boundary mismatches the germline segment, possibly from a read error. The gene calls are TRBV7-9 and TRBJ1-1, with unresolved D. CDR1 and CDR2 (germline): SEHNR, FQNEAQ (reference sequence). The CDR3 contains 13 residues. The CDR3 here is CAGSLAGNTEAFF. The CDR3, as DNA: TGTGCCGGCAGCTTAGCCGGGAACACTGAAGCTTTCTTT.

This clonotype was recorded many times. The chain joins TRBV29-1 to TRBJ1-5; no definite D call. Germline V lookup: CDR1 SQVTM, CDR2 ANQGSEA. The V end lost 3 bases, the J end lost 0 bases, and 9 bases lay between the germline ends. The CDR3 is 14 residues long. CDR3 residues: CSVDGQSSNQPQHF. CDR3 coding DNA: TGCAGCGTTGATGGTCAGTCTAGCAATCAGCCCCAGCATTTT.

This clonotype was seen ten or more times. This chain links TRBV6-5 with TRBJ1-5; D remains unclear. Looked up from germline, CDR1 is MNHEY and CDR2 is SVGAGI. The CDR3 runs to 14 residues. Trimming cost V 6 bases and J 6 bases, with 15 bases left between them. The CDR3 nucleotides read TGTGCCAGCAGCCTAGGACGGGGTTTTCAGCCCCAGCATTTT. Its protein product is CASSLGRGFQPQHF.

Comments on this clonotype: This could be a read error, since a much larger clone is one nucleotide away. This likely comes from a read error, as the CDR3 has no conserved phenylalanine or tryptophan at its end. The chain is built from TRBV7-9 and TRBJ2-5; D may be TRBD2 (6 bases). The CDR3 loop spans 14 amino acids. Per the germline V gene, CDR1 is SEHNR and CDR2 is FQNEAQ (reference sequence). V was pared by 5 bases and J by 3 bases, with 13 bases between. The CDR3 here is CASSIGTRKETQYL. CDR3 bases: TGTGCCAGCAGCATCGGGACTCGTAAAGAGACCCAGTACCTC.

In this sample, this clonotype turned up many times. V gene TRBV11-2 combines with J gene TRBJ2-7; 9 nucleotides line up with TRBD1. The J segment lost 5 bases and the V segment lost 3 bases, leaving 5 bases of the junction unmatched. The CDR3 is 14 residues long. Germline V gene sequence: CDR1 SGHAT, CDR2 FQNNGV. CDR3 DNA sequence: TGTGCCAGCAGCTTGGACAGGGGAGGGAACGAGCAGTACTTC. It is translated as CASSLDRGGNEQYF.

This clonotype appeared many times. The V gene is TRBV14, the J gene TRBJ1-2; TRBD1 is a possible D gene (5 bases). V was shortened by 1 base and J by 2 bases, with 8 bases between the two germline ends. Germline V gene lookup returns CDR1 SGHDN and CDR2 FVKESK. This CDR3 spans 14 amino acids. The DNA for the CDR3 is TGTGCCAGCAGCCAAGCCGGGGACAACTATGGCTACACCTTC. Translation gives CASSQAGDNYGYTF. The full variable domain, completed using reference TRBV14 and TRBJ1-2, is EAGVTQFPSHSVIEKGQTVTLRCDPISGHDNLYWYRRVMGKEIKFLLHFVKESKQDESGMPNNRFLAERTGGTYSTLKVQPAELEDSGVYFCASSQAGDNYGYTFGSGTRLTVV.

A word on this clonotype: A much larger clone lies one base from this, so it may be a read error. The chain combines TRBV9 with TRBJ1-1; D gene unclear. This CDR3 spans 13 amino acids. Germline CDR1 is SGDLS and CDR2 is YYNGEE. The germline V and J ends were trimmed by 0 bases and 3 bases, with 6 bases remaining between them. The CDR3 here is CASSVGEDTEAFF. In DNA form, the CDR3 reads TGTGCCAGCAGCGTAGGAGAGGACACTGAAGCTTTCTTT.

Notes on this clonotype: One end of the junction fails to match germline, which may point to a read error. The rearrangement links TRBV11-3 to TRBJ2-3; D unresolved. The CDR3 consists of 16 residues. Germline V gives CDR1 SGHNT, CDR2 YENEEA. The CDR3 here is CASSLARAFSADTQYF. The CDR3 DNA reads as TGTGCCAGTAGCTTAGCACGGGCCTTTTCCGCAGATACGCAGTATTTT.

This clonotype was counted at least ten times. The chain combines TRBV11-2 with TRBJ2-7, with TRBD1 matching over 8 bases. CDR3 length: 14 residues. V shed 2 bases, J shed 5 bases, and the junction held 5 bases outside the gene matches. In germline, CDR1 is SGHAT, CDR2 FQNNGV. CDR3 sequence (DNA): TGTGCCAGCAGCTTAAGCTGGACAGGGAACGAGCAGTACTTC. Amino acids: CASSLSWTGNEQYF.

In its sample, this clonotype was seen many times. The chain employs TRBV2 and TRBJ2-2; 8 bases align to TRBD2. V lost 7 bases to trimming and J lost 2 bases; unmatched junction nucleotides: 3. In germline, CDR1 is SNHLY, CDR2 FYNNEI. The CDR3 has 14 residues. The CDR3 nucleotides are TGTGCCAGCACGGGAGGGGGAAACACCGGGGAGCTGTTTTTT. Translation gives CASTGGGNTGELFF.

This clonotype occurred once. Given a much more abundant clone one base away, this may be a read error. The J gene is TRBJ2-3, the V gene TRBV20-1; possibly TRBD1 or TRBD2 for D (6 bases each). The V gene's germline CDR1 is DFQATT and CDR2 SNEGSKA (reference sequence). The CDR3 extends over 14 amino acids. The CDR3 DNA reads TGCAATGCTGCATGGGGGGCCGGAACAGATACGCAGTATTTT. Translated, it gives CNAAWGAGTDTQYF.

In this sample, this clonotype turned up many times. In DNA, the CDR3 is TGTGCCAGCAGCACAGGGAGGCAAGCTAATGAAAAACTGTTTTTT. It yields the protein CASSTGRQANEKLFF. This rearrangement joins TRBV7-9 to TRBJ1-4, with a tentative D call TRBD1 (6 bases). The CDR3 runs to 15 residues. Trimming took off 5 bases at V and 3 bases at J, with 13 bases between the two ends. Germline V gene sequence: CDR1 SEHNR, CDR2 FQNEAQ (reference sequence).

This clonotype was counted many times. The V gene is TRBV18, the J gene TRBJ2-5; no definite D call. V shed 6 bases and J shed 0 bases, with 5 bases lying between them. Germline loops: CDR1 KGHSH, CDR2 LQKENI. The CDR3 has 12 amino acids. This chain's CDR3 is CASSPNQETQYF. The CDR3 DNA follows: TGTGCCAGCTCGCCGAACCAAGAGACCCAGTACTTC.

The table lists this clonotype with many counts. The chain's CDR3 is CASSLNRETQYF. In nucleotides, the CDR3 is TGTGCCAGCAGTTTGAATAGGGAGACCCAGTACTTC. The V call is TRBV28, the J call TRBJ2-5; D uncertain. Germline CDR1 reads MDHEN; CDR2 reads SYDVKM. The CDR3 runs to 12 residues. Trimming pared 3 bases from V and 5 bases from J, leaving 7 bases between.

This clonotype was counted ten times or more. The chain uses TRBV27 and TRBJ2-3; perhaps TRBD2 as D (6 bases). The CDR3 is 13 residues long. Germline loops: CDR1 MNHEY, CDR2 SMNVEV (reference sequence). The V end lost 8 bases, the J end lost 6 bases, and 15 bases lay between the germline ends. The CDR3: CASGRLSGDTQYF. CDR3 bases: TGTGCCAGCGGGAGGCTTTCAGGGGATACGCAGTATTTT.

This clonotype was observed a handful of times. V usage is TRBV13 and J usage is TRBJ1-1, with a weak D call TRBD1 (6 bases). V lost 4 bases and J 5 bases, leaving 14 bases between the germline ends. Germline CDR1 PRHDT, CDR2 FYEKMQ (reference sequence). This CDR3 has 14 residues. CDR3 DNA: TGTGCCAGCAGCTCCTTAGGGGGAAGGACTGAAGCTTTCTTT. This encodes CASSSLGGRTEAFF.

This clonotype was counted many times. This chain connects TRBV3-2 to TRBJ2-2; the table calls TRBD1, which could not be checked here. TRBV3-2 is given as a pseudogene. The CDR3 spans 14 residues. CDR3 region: CASSHGDRAGELFF. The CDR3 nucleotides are TGTGCCAGCAGCCATGGTGACAGGGCTGGGGAGCTGTTTTTT.

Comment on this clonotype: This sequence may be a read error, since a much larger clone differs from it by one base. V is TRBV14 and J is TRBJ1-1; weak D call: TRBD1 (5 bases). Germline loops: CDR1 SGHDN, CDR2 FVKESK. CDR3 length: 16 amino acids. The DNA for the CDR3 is TGTGCCAGCAGCCAAGAGGGGGGACTGACGAACACTGAAGCTCTCTTT. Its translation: CASSQEGGLTNTEALF. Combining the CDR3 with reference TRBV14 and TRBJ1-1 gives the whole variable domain EAGVTQFPSHSVIEKGQTVTLRCDPISGHDNLYWYRRVMGKEIKFLLHFVKESKQDESGMPNNRFLAERTGGTYSTLKVQPAELEDSGVYFCASSQEGGLTNTEALFGQGTRLTVV.

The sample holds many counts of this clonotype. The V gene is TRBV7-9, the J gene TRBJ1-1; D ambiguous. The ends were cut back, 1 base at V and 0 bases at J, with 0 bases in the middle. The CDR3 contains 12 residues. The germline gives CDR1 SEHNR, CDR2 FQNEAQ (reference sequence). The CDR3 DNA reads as TGTGCCAGCAGCTTAGTGAACACTGAAGCTTTCTTT. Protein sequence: CASSLVNTEAFF.